The 29 T cell receptor beta chains below come from one sample, sequenced in a study of beta chain features in type 1 diabetes. Expressed TCRB transcripts got sequenced, as all isolated RNA was reverse transcribed. The assay was immunoSEQ multiplex PCR, and TCRdb's table has in-frame clones only and misses some. The table shows almost 350,000 clones, with about 18% occurring only once. The sample comprised naive CD4+ T cells from blood. The source of these receptors is a woman aged 18-35 years in good health.

The chain uses TRBV30 and TRBJ1-2, with a weak D call TRBD1 (6 bases). Germline V gives CDR1 GTSNPN, CDR2 SVGIG (reference sequence). The CDR3 is 12 residues long. CDR3 sequence reads: CGGGGRSYGYTF. CDR3 nucleotide sequence: TGTGGGGGCGGGGGGCGCTCCTATGGCTACACCTTC.

A few counts support this clone. This chain uses TRBV9 with TRBJ2-7; 9 nucleotides agree with TRBD2. Looked up from germline, CDR1 is SGDLS and CDR2 is YYNGEE. The CDR3 is 14 amino acids. After removal of 2 bases from V and 3 bases from J, the junction contained 3 bases not matched to a gene. CDR3 sequence: CASSVGLADYEQYF. For the CDR3, the DNA is TGTGCCAGCAGCGTGGGACTAGCAGACTACGAGCAGTACTTC.

The rearrangement uses TRBV30 and TRBJ1-1, with 7 bases aligning to TRBD1. Looked up from germline, CDR1 is GTSNPN and CDR2 is SVGIG (reference sequence). This CDR3 contains 13 residues. V was clipped by 4 bases and J by 3 bases; unmatched bases: 5. The CDR3, as DNA: TGTGCCTGGAAGGGACAGAAGTACACTGAAGCTTTCTTT. Amino acids: CAWKGQKYTEAFF.

The chain carries TRBV2 and TRBJ2-7, with TRBD2 matching 13 bases. Germline V gene lookup returns CDR1 SNHLY and CDR2 FYNNEI. CDR3 size: 16 residues. The ends lost 8 bases at V and 5 bases at J; junction bases unmatched: 12. CDR3 in amino acids: CASGVQAGTSGNEQYF. CDR3 sequence (DNA): TGTGCCAGCGGTGTCCAAGCCGGGACTAGCGGGAACGAGCAGTACTTC.

V usage is TRBV30 and J usage is TRBJ2-5; D is perhaps TRBD2 (5 bases). V gave up 2 bases and J gave up 5 bases, with 12 bases separating them. The length of the CDR3 is 13 residues. The germline CDR1 and CDR2 sequences are GTSNPN and SVGIG (reference sequence). CDR3 sequence: CAWSLTRPETQYF. DNA of the CDR3: TGTGCCTGGAGTCTAACTAGGCCGGAGACCCAGTACTTC.

This rearrangement joins TRBV2 to TRBJ1-1, with unresolved D. CDR1 SNHLY and CDR2 FYNNEI come from the germline V gene. The CDR3 is 11 amino acids. Trimming stripped 3 bases from V and 6 bases from J, with 5 bases between. The CDR3 loop reads CASSDNSEAFF. CDR3 sequence (DNA): TGTGCCAGCAGTGACAACTCTGAAGCTTTCTTT.

The genes are TRBV30 and TRBJ1-4, with D uncertain. CDR1 is GTSNPN, CDR2 SVGIG, per germline (reference sequence). This CDR3 contains 12 residues. V dropped 0 bases and J dropped 11 bases, with 10 bases sitting between them. The CDR3 coding sequence is TGTGCCTGGAGTGTACATTTGGGCAAACTGTTTTTT. Residues: CAWSVHLGKLFF.

V usage is TRBV6-6 and J usage is TRBJ2-7, with D tentatively TRBD2 (5 bases). The CDR3 covers 11 residues. Germline values: CDR1 MNHNY, CDR2 SVGAGI (reference sequence). V shed 4 bases and J shed 6 bases, with 7 bases lying between them. In DNA form, the CDR3 reads TGTGCCAGCAGTTCCGGAGGCGAGCAGTACTTC. The encoded protein is CASSSGGEQYF.

This clone has more than one count but fewer than ten. V usage is TRBV29-1 and J usage is TRBJ2-1; 10 bases line up with TRBD1. This CDR3 comprises 15 residues. After removal of 6 bases from V and 3 bases from J, the junction contained 8 bases not matched to a gene. CDR1 is SQVTM, CDR2 ANQGSEA, per germline. The CDR3 DNA follows: TGCAGCGTATTGATCTGGACAGGGGGCTACAATGAGCAGTTCTTC. The encoded protein is CSVLIWTGGYNEQFF.

The V and J genes are TRBV15 and TRBJ2-3, with D perhaps TRBD2 (6 bases). CDR1 is LNHNV and CDR2 is YYDKDF in the germline V gene (reference sequence). Trimming cost V 0 bases and J 0 bases, with 16 bases left between them. The CDR3 extends over 18 amino acids. For the CDR3, the DNA is TGTGCCACCAGCAGAGATCGCGGAGGGATGGGAAGCACAGATACGCAGTATTTT. Translating it yields CATSRDRGGMGSTDTQYF.

V usage is TRBV5-1 and J usage is TRBJ1-2, with D uncertain. The V end was cut by 4 bases, the J end by 3 bases, with 10 bases between. Germline V gene lookup returns CDR1 SGHRS and CDR2 YFSETQ. CDR3 size: 13 residues. In DNA form, the CDR3 reads TGCGCCAGCAGCGAGGACTCCGACTATGGCTACACCTTC. Encoded protein: CASSEDSDYGYTF. Filled out from reference TRBV5-1 and TRBJ1-2, the complete variable domain reads KAGVTQTPRYLIKTRGQQVTLSCSPISGHRSVSWYQQTPGQGLQFLFEYFSETQRNKGNFPGRFSGRQFSNSRSEMNVSTLELGDSALYLCASSEDSDYGYTFGSGTRLTVV.

The rearrangement links TRBV2 to TRBJ1-1; 9 bases fit TRBD1. Trimming took 5 bases from V and 4 from J; bases not matched to a gene: 5. The CDR3 runs 14 residues. CDR1 SNHLY and CDR2 FYNNEI come from the germline V gene. The CDR3 region is CASSWDRVRTEAFF. CDR3 coding DNA: TGTGCCAGCAGTTGGGACAGGGTACGCACTGAAGCTTTCTTT.

The J gene is TRBJ2-1, the V gene TRBV29-1; 13 nucleotides line up with TRBD2. Germline V CDR1 and CDR2: SQVTM, ANQGSEA. The trim removed 6 bases at V and 8 bases at J, leaving 7 bases unmatched. The CDR3 consists of 14 residues. The CDR3: CSVLLTSGRYEQFF. The CDR3 coding sequence is TGCAGCGTCCTACTGACTAGCGGGAGGTATGAGCAGTTCTTC.

This clone has just a few counts. The chain couples TRBV11-2 to TRBJ1-2; TRBD1 aligns across 11 bases. The CDR3 sequence is 14 residues long. Per germline, CDR1 SGHAT and CDR2 FQNNGV. Trimming took 5 bases from V and 7 from J; bases not matched to a gene: 6. CDR3 region: CASSPGTGGAGYTF. The CDR3 DNA reads TGTGCCAGCAGCCCGGGGACAGGGGGGGCTGGCTACACCTTC.

This clone was seen a few times. The CDR3 region has the DNA TGTGCCAGCAGCGGCCAGGGGTTTTTAGAAAATGAGCAGTTCTTC. The encoded protein is CASSGQGFLENEQFF. V gene TRBV7-6 combines with J gene TRBJ2-1; TRBD1 might be the D (6 bases). Trimming stripped 5 bases from V and 7 bases from J, with 18 bases between. The CDR3 is made up of 15 amino acids. Germline CDR1 is SGHVS and CDR2 is FNYEAQ.

The genes are TRBV7-3 and TRBJ2-2, with TRBD2 as a possible D gene (5 bases). V lost 5 bases, J lost 2 bases, and 15 bases lay in between. This CDR3 spans 16 amino acids. Germline CDR1 and CDR2: SGHTA and FQGTGA. The CDR3 DNA sequence: TGTGCCAGCAGCAGGCCGCTAGCTGCCAACACCGGGGAGCTGTTTTTT. Encoded protein: CASSRPLAANTGELFF.

The chain recombines TRBV10-3 with TRBJ2-3; 8 bases are a match to TRBD2. This CDR3 region has 15 residues. From germline, CDR1 is ENHRY and CDR2 SYGVKD. The ends lost 3 bases at V and 4 bases at J; junction bases unmatched: 6. The DNA for the CDR3 is TGTGCCATCAGTGAAGTGCGGGAGGAGGCAGATACGCAGTATTTT. Protein product: CAISEVREEADTQYF.

In nucleotides, the CDR3 is TGTGCCAGCAGCGCCTCCCTAACTCCAAACATTCAGTACTTC. Its protein product is CASSASLTPNIQYF. The V gene is TRBV7-2, the J gene TRBJ2-4, with unresolved D. The CDR3 has 14 amino acids. CDR1 is SGHTA and CDR2 is FQGNSA in the germline V gene. The V gene lost 5 bases and the J gene lost 6 bases, with 14 bases spanning the gap.

The chain couples TRBV15 to TRBJ2-7; possible D gene TRBD2, 6 bases. From germline, CDR1 is LNHNV and CDR2 YYDKDF (reference sequence). V was pared by 2 bases and J by 10 bases, with 9 bases between. This CDR3 region has 11 residues. The DNA for the CDR3 is TGTGCCACCAGCAGATCGGGACTCCAGTACTTC. Translated: CATSRSGLQYF.

The gene calls are TRBV7-9 and TRBJ2-1, with 8 bases that match TRBD2. The CDR3 loop spans 16 amino acids. Germline trimming cut 1 base from V and 2 bases from J; bases unmatched to any gene: 4. Looked up from germline, CDR1 is SEHNR and CDR2 is FQNEAQ (reference sequence). DNA of the CDR3: TGTGCCAGCAGCTTAGGTAATAGCGGGGCCTACAATGAGCAGTTCTTC. It specifies CASSLGNSGAYNEQFF.

The chain is built from TRBV30 and TRBJ2-7, with D tentatively TRBD2 (5 bases). The CDR3 contains 13 residues. Germline CDR1 reads GTSNPN; CDR2 reads SVGIG (reference sequence). Trimming left V 3 bases short and J 0 bases short, with 9 bases between. CDR3 sequence reads: CAWSGITSYEQYF. The CDR3 DNA is TGTGCCTGGAGCGGGATAACCTCCTACGAGCAGTACTTC.

This clone was observed a few times. This chain joins TRBV7-2 and TRBJ2-1; 14 nucleotides match TRBD2. There are 15 residues in the CDR3. Germline assignment: CDR1 SGHTA and CDR2 FQGNSA. V trimming: 3 bases; J trimming: 6 bases; junction bases outside the gene matches: 1. CDR3 DNA sequence: TGTGCCAGCAGCTTCGGACTAGCGGGAGGCAATGAGCAGTTCTTC. Protein sequence: CASSFGLAGGNEQFF.

This clone was counted only a few times. The chain joins TRBV4-1 to TRBJ1-2; a possible D gene is TRBD1 (5 bases). Deletions cut 4 bases from V and 3 bases from J, with 12 bases between. This CDR3 comprises 14 residues. The germline V gene encodes CDR1 MGHRA and CDR2 YSYEKL. CDR3 protein: CASSPGHLDYGYTF. The DNA for the CDR3 is TGCGCCAGCAGCCCAGGACACCTTGACTATGGCTACACCTTC.

The chain recombines TRBV7-9 with TRBJ2-1; 15 nucleotides align to TRBD2. CDR3 length equals 15 residues. Germline V lookup: CDR1 SEHNR, CDR2 FQNEAQ (reference sequence). With V trimmed by 4 bases and J by 10 bases, 5 bases remained unmatched. In nucleotides, the CDR3 is TGTGCCAGCAGCTCTGGACTAGCGGGAGGGAAAGAGCAGTTCTTC. Protein: CASSSGLAGGKEQFF. Supplemented by reference TRBV7-9 and TRBJ2-1, the full variable domain reads DTGVSQNPRHKITKRGQNVTFRCDPISEHNRLYWYRQTLGQGPEFLTYFQNEAQLEKSRLLSDRFSAERPKGSFSTLEIQRTEQGDSAMYLCASSSGLAGGKEQFFGPGTRLTVL.

Only one count was recorded for this clone. This chain joins TRBV4-1 and TRBJ2-1; 11 bases line up with TRBD2. V was pared by 2 bases and J by 5 bases, with 8 bases of the junction left unmatched. Per the germline V gene, CDR1 is MGHRA and CDR2 is YSYEKL. This CDR3 has 17 amino acids. CDR3 amino acids: CASSQFASGRQNNEQFF. The CDR3 DNA follows: TGCGCCAGCAGCCAATTCGCTAGCGGGAGGCAAAACAATGAGCAGTTCTTC.

This chain connects TRBV10-3 to TRBJ2-1, with TRBD2 identical over 14 bases. The CDR3 contains 19 residues. CDR1 is ENHRY and CDR2 is SYGVKD in the germline V gene. V trimming: 0 bases; J trimming: 6 bases; junction bases outside the gene matches: 10. This chain's CDR3 is CAISESDRPGTSGSNEQFF. The CDR3, as DNA: TGTGCCATCAGTGAGTCTGATCGGCCCGGGACTAGCGGGAGCAATGAGCAGTTCTTC.

This clone was observed a few times. V is TRBV9 and J is TRBJ1-2; no clear D. V lost 3 bases and J lost 4, with 13 bases in between. Germline CDR1 and CDR2: SGDLS and YYNGEE. The CDR3 is 14 residues long. The chain's CDR3 is CASSEEPGRYGYTF. CDR3 DNA sequence: TGTGCCAGCAGCGAAGAGCCGGGTCGCTATGGCTACACCTTC.

The J gene is TRBJ1-2, the V gene TRBV13; 11 bases agree with TRBD1. Germline-derived CDR1 and CDR2 are PRHDT and FYEKMQ (reference sequence). The CDR3 has 17 residues. The V segment lost 5 bases and the J segment 0 bases; nucleotides outside the gene matches: 8. The CDR3, as DNA: TGTGCCAGCAGCAGGACAGGGGGCCCTAGAGCTAACTATGGCTACACCTTC. It is translated as CASSRTGGPRANYGYTF. Full variable domain (rest looked up from reference TRBV13 and TRBJ1-2): AAGVIQSPRHLIKEKRETATLKCYPIPRHDTVYWYQQGPGQDPQFLISFYEKMQSDKGSIPDRFSAQQFSDYHSELNMSSLELGDSALYFCASSRTGGPRANYGYTFGSGTRLTVV.

The V gene is TRBV2, the J gene TRBJ1-2; D unclear. V lost 6 bases, J lost 8 bases, and 10 bases lay in between. Germline CDR1 and CDR2: SNHLY and FYNNEI. This CDR3 region has 11 residues. The CDR3 reads CASRVNEGYTF. CDR3 nucleotide sequence: TGTGCCAGCAGGGTTAACGAGGGCTACACCTTC.